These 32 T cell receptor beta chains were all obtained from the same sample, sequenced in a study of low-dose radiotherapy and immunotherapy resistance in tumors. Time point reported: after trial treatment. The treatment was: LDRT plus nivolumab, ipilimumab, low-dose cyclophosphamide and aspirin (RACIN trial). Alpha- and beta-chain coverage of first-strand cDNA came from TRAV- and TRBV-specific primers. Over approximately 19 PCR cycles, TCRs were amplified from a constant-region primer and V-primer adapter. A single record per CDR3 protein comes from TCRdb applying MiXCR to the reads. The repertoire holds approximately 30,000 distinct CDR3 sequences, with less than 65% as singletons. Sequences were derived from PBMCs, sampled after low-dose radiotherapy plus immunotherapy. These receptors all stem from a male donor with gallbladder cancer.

CDR3 sequence: CASSRDRFYGYTF. The CDR3 DNA sequence: TGTGCCAGCAGTAGGGACAGGTTCTATGGCTACACCTTC. V gene TRBV12-3 or TRBV12-4 combines with J gene TRBJ1-2; 8 nucleotides agree with TRBD1. Trimming removed 5 bases from V and 4 bases from J; junction bases left unmatched: 3. This CDR3 is 13 amino acids long.

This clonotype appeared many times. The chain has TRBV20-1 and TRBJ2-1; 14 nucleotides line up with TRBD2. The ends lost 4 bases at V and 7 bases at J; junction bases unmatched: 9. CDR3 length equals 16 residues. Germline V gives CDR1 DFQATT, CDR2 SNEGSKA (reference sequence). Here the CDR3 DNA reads TGCAGTGCTACTAACCCGGGGACTAGCGGGAGTAATGAGCAGTTCTTC. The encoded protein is CSATNPGTSGSNEQFF.

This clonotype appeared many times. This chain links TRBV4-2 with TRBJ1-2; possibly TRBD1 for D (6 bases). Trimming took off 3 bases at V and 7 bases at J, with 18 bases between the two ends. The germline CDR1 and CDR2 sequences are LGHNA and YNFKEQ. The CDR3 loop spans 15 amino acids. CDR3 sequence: CASSQPTGQLIGYTF. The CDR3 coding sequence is TGTGCCAGCAGCCAGCCGACAGGCCAGCTGATTGGCTACACCTTC.

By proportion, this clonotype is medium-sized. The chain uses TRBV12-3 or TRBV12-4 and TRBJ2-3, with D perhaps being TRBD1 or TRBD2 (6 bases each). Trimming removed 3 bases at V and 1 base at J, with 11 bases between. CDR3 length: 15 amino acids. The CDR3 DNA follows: TGTGCCAGCAGTTTCCCCGGGGGCGGCACAGATACGCAGTATTTT. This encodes CASSFPGGGTDTQYF.

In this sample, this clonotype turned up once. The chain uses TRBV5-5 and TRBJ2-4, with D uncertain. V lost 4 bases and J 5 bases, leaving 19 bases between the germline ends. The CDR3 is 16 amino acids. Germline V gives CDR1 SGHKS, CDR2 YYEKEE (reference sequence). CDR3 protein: CASSGRTNALENIQYF. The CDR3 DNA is TGTGCCAGCAGCGGACGGACGAACGCCCTCGAAAACATTCAGTACTTC.

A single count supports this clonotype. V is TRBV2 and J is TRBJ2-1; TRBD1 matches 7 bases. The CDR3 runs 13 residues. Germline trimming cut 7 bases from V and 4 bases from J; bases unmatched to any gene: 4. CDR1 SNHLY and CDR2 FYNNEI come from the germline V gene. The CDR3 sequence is CASTTDRYNEQFF. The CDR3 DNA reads TGTGCCAGCACAACGGACAGGTACAATGAGCAGTTCTTC.

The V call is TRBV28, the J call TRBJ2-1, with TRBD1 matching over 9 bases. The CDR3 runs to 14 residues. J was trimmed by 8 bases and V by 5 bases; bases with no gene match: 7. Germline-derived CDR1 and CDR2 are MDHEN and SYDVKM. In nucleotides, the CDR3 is TGTGCCAGCAGTCCCCCGACAGGGGGGGATGAGCAGTTCTTC. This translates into CASSPPTGGDEQFF.

The CDR3 nucleotides are TGCAGCGTTGGGGACGACGGGGTCACAGATACGCAGTATTTT. Residues: CSVGDDGVTDTQYF. The J gene is TRBJ2-3, the V gene TRBV29-1; D is tentatively TRBD1 or TRBD2 (5 bases each). Germline assignment: CDR1 SQVTM and CDR2 ANQGSEA. The CDR3 runs 14 residues. V gave up 4 bases and J gave up 2 bases, with 13 bases separating them.

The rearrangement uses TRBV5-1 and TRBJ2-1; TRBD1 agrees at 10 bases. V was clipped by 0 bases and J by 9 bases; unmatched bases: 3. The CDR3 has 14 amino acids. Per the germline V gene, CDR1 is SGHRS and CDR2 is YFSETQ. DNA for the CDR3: TGCGCCAGCAGCTTGGTGGGACAGGGGCCTGAGCAGTTCTTC. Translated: CASSLVGQGPEQFF.

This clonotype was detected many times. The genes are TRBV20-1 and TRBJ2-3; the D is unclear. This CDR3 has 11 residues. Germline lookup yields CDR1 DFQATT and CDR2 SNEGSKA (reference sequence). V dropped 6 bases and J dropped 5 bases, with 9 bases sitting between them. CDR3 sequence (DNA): TGCAGTGCCCTGGATCAAGATACGCAGTATTTT. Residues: CSALDQDTQYF.

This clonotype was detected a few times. In nucleotides, the CDR3 is TGTGCCAGCAGTCCCCCCAACTATGGCTACACCTTC. Protein: CASSPPNYGYTF. This sequence joins TRBV28 and TRBJ1-2; D gene uncertain. CDR1 is MDHEN and CDR2 is SYDVKM in the germline V gene. This CDR3 region has 12 residues. Trimming shortened V by 5 bases and J by 2 bases, and 6 bases separated the two germline ends.

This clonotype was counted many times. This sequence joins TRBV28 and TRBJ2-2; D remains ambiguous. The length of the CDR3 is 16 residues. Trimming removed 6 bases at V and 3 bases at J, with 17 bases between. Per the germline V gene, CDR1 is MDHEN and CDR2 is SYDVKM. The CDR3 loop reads CASSPAVGRDTGELFF. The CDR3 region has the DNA TGTGCCAGCAGCCCTGCGGTAGGACGGGACACCGGGGAGCTGTTTTTT.

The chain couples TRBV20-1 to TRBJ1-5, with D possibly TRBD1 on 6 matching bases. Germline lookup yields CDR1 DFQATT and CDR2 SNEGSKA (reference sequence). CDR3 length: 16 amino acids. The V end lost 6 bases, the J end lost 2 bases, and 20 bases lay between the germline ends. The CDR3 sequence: CSAPVPGQLGNQPQHF. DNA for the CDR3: TGCAGTGCCCCTGTACCCGGACAGCTGGGCAATCAGCCCCAGCATTTT.

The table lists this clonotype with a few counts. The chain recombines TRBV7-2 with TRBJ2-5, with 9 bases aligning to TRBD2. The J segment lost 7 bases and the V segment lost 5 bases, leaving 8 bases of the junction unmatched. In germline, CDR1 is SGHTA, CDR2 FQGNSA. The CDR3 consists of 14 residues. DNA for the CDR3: TGTGCCAGCAGCCCACCGCCAGCGGGGGGGACCCAGTACTTC. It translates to CASSPPPAGGTQYF.

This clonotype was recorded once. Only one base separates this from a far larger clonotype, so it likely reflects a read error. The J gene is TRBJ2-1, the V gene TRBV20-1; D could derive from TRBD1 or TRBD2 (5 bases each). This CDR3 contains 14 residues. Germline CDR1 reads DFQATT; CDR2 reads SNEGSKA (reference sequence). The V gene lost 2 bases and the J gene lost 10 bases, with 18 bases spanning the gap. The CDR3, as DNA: TGCAGTGCTAGAAGGGTCGCAGGGACCTACGAGCAGTTCTTC. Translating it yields CSARRVAGTYEQFF.

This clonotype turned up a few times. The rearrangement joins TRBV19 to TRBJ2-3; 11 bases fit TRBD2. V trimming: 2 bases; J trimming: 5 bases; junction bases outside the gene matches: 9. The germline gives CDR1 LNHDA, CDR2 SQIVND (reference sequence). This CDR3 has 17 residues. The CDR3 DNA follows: TGTGCCAGTAGTATAACTAGCGGGGGTGGGGCGCAAGATACGCAGTATTTT. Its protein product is CASSITSGGGAQDTQYF. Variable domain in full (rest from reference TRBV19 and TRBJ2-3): DGGITQSPKYLFRKEGQNVTLSCEQNLNHDAMYWYRQDPGQGLRLIYYSQIVNDFQKGDIAEGYSVSREKKESFPLTVTSAQKNPTAFYLCASSITSGGGAQDTQYFGPGTRLTVL.

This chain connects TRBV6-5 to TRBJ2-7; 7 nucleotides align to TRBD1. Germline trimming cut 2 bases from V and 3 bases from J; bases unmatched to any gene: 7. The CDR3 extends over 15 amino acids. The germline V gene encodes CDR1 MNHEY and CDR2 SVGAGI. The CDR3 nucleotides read TGTGCCAGCAGTTACAACCACCACAGGGGCTACGAGCAGTACTTC. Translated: CASSYNHHRGYEQYF.

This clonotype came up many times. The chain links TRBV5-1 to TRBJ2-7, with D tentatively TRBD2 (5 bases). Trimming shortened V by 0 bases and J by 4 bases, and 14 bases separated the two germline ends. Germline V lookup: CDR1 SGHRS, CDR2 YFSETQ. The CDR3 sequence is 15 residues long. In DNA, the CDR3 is TGCGCCAGCAGCTTGGCATGGACTTCAGCTTACGAGCAGTACTTC. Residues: CASSLAWTSAYEQYF.

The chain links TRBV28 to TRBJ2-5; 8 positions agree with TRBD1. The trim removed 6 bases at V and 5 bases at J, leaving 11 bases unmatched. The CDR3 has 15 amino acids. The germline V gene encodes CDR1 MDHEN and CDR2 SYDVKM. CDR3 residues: CASSRSRGRGETQYF. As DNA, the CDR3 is TGTGCCAGCAGCCGCAGCAGGGGGCGCGGGGAGACCCAGTACTTC. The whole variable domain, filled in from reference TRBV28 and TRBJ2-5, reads DVKVTQSSRYLVKRTGEKVFLECVQDMDHENMFWYRQDPGLGLRLIYFSYDVKMKEKGDIPEGYSVSREKKERFSLILESASTNQTSMYLCASSRSRGRGETQYFGPGTRLLVL.

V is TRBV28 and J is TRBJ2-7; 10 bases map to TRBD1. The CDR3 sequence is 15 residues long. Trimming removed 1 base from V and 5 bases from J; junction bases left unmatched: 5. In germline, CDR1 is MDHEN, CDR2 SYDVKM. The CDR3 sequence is CASSLLGQGIHEQYF. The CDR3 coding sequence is TGTGCCAGCAGTTTATTGGGACAGGGGATTCACGAGCAGTACTTC.

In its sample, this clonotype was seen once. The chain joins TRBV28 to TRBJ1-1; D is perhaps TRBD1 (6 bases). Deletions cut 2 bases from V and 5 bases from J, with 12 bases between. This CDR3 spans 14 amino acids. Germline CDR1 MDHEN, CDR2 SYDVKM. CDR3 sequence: CASSLRGGRTEAFF. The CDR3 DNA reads TGTGCCAGCAGTTTAAGGGGGGGTCGAACTGAAGCTTTCTTT.

CDR3 protein: CASSRGLAFSGANVLTF. In DNA form, the CDR3 reads TGTGCCAGCAGCAGGGGACTAGCGTTCTCTGGGGCCAACGTCCTGACTTTC. The rearrangement links TRBV7-8 to TRBJ2-6, with 10 bases aligning to TRBD2. This CDR3 spans 17 amino acids. Per the germline V gene, CDR1 is SGHVS and CDR2 is FQNEAQ. Trimming at V came to 5 bases and at J to 0 bases, leaving 4 bases not matched to a gene.

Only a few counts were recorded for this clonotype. This chain's CDR3 is CASSDSLVGDEQFF. The CDR3 DNA reads as TGTGCCAGCAGTGACTCTCTAGTGGGGGATGAGCAGTTCTTC. The V and J genes are TRBV6-4 and TRBJ2-1; D may match TRBD1 or TRBD2 (5 bases each). V shed 0 bases and J shed 8 bases, with 11 bases lying between them. Germline CDR1 reads MRHNA; CDR2 reads SNTAGT. The CDR3 runs to 14 residues.

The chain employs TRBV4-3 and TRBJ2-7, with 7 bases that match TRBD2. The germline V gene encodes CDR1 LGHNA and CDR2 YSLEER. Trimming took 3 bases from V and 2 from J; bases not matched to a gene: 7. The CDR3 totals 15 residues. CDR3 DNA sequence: TGCGCCAGCAGCCATTCCGGGACTACCCCCTACGAGCAGTACTTC. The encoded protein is CASSHSGTTPYEQYF.

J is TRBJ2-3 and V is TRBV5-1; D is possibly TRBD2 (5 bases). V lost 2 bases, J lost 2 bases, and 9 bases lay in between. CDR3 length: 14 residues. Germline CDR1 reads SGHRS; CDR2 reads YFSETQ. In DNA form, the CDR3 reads TGCGCCAGCAGCTTTAGCGTCCTCACAGATACGCAGTATTTT. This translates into CASSFSVLTDTQYF.

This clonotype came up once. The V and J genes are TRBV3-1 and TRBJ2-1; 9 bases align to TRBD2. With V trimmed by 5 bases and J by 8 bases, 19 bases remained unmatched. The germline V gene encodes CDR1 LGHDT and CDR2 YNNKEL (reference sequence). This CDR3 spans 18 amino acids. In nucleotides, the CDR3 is TGTGCCAGCAGCTATCGACGGGCCGGCGGGAGGGCCGTAGATGAGCAGTTCTTC. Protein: CASSYRRAGGRAVDEQFF.

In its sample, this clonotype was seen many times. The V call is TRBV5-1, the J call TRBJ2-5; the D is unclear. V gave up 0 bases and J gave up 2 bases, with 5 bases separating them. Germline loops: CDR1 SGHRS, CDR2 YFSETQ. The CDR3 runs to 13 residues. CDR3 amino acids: CASSLAQQETQYF. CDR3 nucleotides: TGCGCCAGCAGCTTGGCACAGCAAGAGACCCAGTACTTC. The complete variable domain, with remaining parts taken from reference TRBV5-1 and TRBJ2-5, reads KAGVTQTPRYLIKTRGQQVTLSCSPISGHRSVSWYQQTPGQGLQFLFEYFSETQRNKGNFPGRFSGRQFSNSRSEMNVSTLELGDSALYLCASSLAQQETQYFGPGTRLLVL.

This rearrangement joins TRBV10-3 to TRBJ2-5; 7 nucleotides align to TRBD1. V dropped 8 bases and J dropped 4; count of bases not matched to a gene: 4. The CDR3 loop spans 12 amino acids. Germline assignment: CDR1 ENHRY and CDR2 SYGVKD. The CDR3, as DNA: TGTGCCATCGGCAGGGGGTTAGAGACCCAGTACTTC. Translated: CAIGRGLETQYF.

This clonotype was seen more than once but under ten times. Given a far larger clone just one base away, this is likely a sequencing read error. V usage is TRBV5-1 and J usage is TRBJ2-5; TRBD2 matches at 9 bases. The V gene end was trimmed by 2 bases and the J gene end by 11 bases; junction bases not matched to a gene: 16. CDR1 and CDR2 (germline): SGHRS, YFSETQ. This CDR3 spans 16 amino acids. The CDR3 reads CASSFAAGGSYNEQYF. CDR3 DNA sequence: TGCGCCAGCAGCTTCGCAGCGGGAGGCTCCTACAATGAGCAGTACTTC.

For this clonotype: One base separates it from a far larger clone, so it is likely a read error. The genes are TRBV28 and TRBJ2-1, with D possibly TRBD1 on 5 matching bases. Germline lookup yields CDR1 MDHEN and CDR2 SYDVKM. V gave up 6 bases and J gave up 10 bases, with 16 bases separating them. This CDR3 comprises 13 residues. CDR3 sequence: CASSYSGNYEQFF. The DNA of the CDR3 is TGTGCCAGCAGCTACTCAGGGAACTACGAGCAGTTCTTC.

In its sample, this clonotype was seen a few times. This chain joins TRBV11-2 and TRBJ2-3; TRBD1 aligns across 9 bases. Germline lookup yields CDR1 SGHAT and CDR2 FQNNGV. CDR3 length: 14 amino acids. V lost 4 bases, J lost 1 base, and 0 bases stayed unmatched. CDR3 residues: CASSWDRGTDTQYF. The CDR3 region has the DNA TGTGCCAGCAGCTGGGACAGGGGCACAGATACGCAGTATTTT.

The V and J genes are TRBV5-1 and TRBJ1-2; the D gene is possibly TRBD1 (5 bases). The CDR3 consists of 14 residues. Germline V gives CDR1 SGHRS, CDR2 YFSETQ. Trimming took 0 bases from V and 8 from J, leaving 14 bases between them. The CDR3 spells CASSLEGRVDGYTF. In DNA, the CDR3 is TGCGCCAGCAGCTTGGAGGGCAGGGTTGACGGCTACACCTTC.